The 8 T cell receptor beta chains reported below all come from one sample, sequenced in a study of response to subunit inactivated influenza vaccine. Each CDR3 protein gets one entry after TCRdb re-called the RT-PCR reads with MiXCR. The sample carries approximately 700,000 distinct CDR3 sequences, around a sixth recorded once. The source was PBMCs from blood, collected roughly 12 days after vaccination. The receptors here all came from a man between 45 and 60 years old who received an inactivated influenza vaccine.

This clonotype was found a few times. J is TRBJ2-7 and V is TRBV10-3; TRBD2 aligns across 16 bases. Germline CDR1 reads ENHRY; CDR2 reads SYGVKD. The CDR3 loop spans 18 amino acids. Trimming took 6 bases from V and 5 from J; bases not matched to a gene: 13. CDR3 sequence reads: CAIRPPGLAGGPLNEQYF. CDR3 coding DNA: TGTGCCATCAGACCACCGGGACTAGCGGGAGGGCCTTTGAACGAGCAGTACTTC.

The chain employs TRBV7-9 and TRBJ2-7; D may correspond to TRBD1 or TRBD2 (5 bases each). Trimming pared 3 bases from V and 5 bases from J, leaving 14 bases between. The CDR3 length is 14 residues. The germline V gene has CDR1 SEHNR and CDR2 FQNEAQ (reference sequence). Here the CDR3 DNA reads TGTGCCAGCAGCTTCGGGACCGGACAAAACGAGCAGTACTTC. The encoded protein is CASSFGTGQNEQYF.

A few counts support this clonotype. The J gene is TRBJ1-1, the V gene TRBV20-1; D gene ambiguous. Germline CDR1 reads DFQATT; CDR2 reads SNEGSKA (reference sequence). The CDR3 has 15 residues. The ends were cut back, 2 bases at V and 0 bases at J, with 13 bases in the middle. The chain's CDR3 is CSARSTRGVNTEAFF. The CDR3 region has the DNA TGCAGTGCTAGATCTACCCGGGGTGTGAACACTGAAGCTTTCTTT.

The sample holds a few counts of this clonotype. The CDR3 sequence: CASSYWMQVYEQYF. Written as DNA, the CDR3 is TGTGCCAGCAGTTACTGGATGCAGGTCTACGAGCAGTACTTC. This rearrangement joins TRBV6-2 or TRBV6-3 to TRBJ2-7, with D unclear. CDR1 and CDR2 from the germline V gene are MNHEY and SVGEGT. V lost 1 base to trimming and J lost 3 bases, with 10 bases between them. CDR3 size: 14 residues.

This clonotype was observed a handful of times. The V call is TRBV4-2, the J call TRBJ2-7, with 8 bases matching TRBD1. This CDR3 comprises 16 residues. J lost 1 base, V lost 0 bases, and 5 bases had no gene match. Germline CDR1 LGHNA, CDR2 YNFKEQ. The CDR3 loop is CASSQDMGQASYEQYF. Here the CDR3 DNA reads TGTGCCAGCAGCCAAGATATGGGACAGGCTTCCTACGAGCAGTACTTC.

This rearrangement joins TRBV5-1 to TRBJ2-7, with 9 bases identical to TRBD2. Germline loops: CDR1 SGHRS, CDR2 YFSETQ. Trimming took 0 bases from V and 0 from J; bases not matched to a gene: 10. The CDR3 is 18 residues long. The CDR3 here is CASSLVHLQRGDSYEQYF. CDR3 sequence (DNA): TGCGCCAGCAGCTTGGTTCACTTGCAGCGGGGGGACTCCTACGAGCAGTACTTC. The full variable domain, in which reference TRBV5-1 and TRBJ2-7 provide the parts outside the CDR3, is KAGVTQTPRYLIKTRGQQVTLSCSPISGHRSVSWYQQTPGQGLQFLFEYFSETQRNKGNFPGRFSGRQFSNSRSEMNVSTLELGDSALYLCASSLVHLQRGDSYEQYFGPGTRLTVT.

In nucleotides, the CDR3 is TGCGCCAGCAGCCAAGTTAGGGGTTCACCCCTCCACTTT. Its protein is CASSQVRGSPLHF. The rearrangement uses TRBV4-3 and TRBJ1-6; a possible D gene is TRBD1 (5 bases). Between the trimmed V and J ends, which lost 1 base and 9 bases, there was a span of 7 bases. CDR1 and CDR2 from the germline V gene are LGHNA and YSLEER. The CDR3 sequence is 13 residues long.

The CDR3 reads CASSEVAAVGTEAFF. DNA of the CDR3: TGTGCCAGCAGTGAAGTGGCGGCCGTGGGCACTGAAGCTTTCTTT. The chain joins TRBV6-1 to TRBJ1-1; D unresolved. The germline V gene encodes CDR1 MNHNS and CDR2 SASEGT. This CDR3 is built from 15 residues. Trimming shortened V by 1 base and J by 4 bases, and 13 bases separated the two germline ends.